Listed below are T cell receptor beta chains from one sample, sequenced in a study of T cell repertoires in cytomegalovirus infection. MiXCR, run by TCRdb on the reads, gives a single entry per CDR3 protein. The table lists approximately 990,000 distinct CDR3 sequences, less than 35% of them singletons. These TCRs' antigens remain unknown. Source: cultured CD8+ T cells from PBMCs, taken from culture after CMV antigen stimulation. The receptor source for this set is a human donor in good health (CMV status not recorded). Some clones in this sample may be carry-over from other donors' samples. The CDR3 runs from the conserved cysteine through the conserved F or W. Fields, in order: V gene, J gene, D gene, clone size, CDR3 protein, CDR3 DNA. The D gene is left open where the match is weak. Rows give clone size only sometimes, using once, few, many, or a class for an expanded clone.

TRBV7-9,TRBJ2-1,-,-,CASSSGHMAHNEQFF,TGTGCCAGCAGTTCGGGACATATGGCCCACAATGAGCAGTTCTTC
TRBV27,TRBJ1-1,-,-,CASSPGVENTEAFF,TGTGCCAGCAGTCCAGGGGTGGAGAACACTGAAGCTTTCTTT
TRBV19,TRBJ2-2,-,few,CATSRGAGLGGELFF,TGTGCCACCTCCAGGGGGGCCGGTCTTGGCGGGGAGCTGTTTTTT
TRBV6-6,TRBJ1-6,TRBD1,-,CVSSNRGGNSPLHF,TGTGTCAGCAGTAACAGGGGGGGGAATTCACCCCTCCACTTT
TRBV9,TRBJ2-7,-,-,CASSAEGRQFYEQYF,TGTGCCAGCAGCGCCGAGGGGAGACAGTTCTACGAGCAGTACTTC
TRBV28,TRBJ2-5,-,-,CASSFLFSTETQYF,TGTGCCAGCAGTTTTCTCTTTTCAACGGAGACCCAGTACTTC
TRBV7-8,TRBJ2-3,-,many,CASSSERTDTQYF,TGTGCCAGCAGCTCAGAGCGCACAGATACGCAGTATTTT
TRBV7-2,TRBJ2-7,TRBD2,many,CASSSPSGRDYEQYF,TGTGCCAGCAGCTCCCCTAGCGGGAGAGACTACGAGCAGTACTTC
TRBV7-2,TRBJ2-2,-,many,CASSNSGGTGELFF,TGTGCCAGCAGCAATTCTGGGGGCACCGGGGAGCTGTTTTTT
TRBV3-1,TRBJ2-1,-,-,CASSLRDAYNEQFF,TGTGCCAGCAGCCTCCGGGACGCATACAATGAGCAGTTCTTC
TRBV6-1,TRBJ1-1,-,many,CASSQRTDDTEAFF,TGTGCCAGCAGTCAAAGGACTGACGACACTGAAGCTTTCTTT
TRBV7-6,TRBJ1-2,TRBD1,-,CASSRDRGRYTF,TGTGCCAGCAGCCGCGACAGGGGTCGCTACACCTTC
TRBV7-2,TRBJ2-1,-,many,CASSLGGDYYNEQFF,TGTGCCAGCAGCTTAGGGGGAGACTACTACAATGAGCAGTTCTTC
TRBV4-1,TRBJ2-5,-,-,CASSHLQGGGLQETQYF,TGCGCCAGCAGCCATCTCCAGGGCGGGGGCCTACAAGAGACCCAGTACTTC
TRBV20-1,TRBJ2-5,TRBD1,-,CSARARDRAPETQYF,TGCAGTGCTAGGGCCCGGGACAGGGCCCCCGAGACCCAGTACTTC
TRBV20-1,TRBJ2-2,TRBD2,few,CSASSGAARGDTGELFF,TGCAGTGCCTCCTCGGGAGCGGCACGGGGGGACACCGGGGAGCTGTTTTTT
TRBV4-1,TRBJ2-7,-,-,CASSQDVRQTTYEQYF,TGCGCCAGCAGCCAAGACGTGAGGCAGACCACATACGAGCAGTACTTC
TRBV12-3/TRBV12-4,TRBJ2-5,TRBD2,few,CTSSSGLARGPETQYF,TGTACCAGCAGTTCGGGACTAGCGAGAGGTCCGGAGACCCAGTACTTC
TRBV7-8,TRBJ2-3,-,many,CASSPRDGYTDTQYF,TGTGCCAGCAGCCCCCGGGACGGGTACACAGATACGCAGTATTTT
TRBV7-2,TRBJ2-3,TRBD2,many,CASSVLAGSTDTQYF,TGTGCCAGCAGTGTTCTAGCGGGGAGCACAGATACGCAGTATTTT
TRBV20-1,TRBJ2-3,TRBD2,few,CSPAASGGRGTDTQYF,TGCAGCCCCGCAGCCTCGGGGGGGCGGGGCACAGATACGCAGTATTTT
TRBV7-2,TRBJ1-4,TRBD1,many,CASSPGQGKKLFF,TGTGCCAGCAGCCCCGGACAGGGGAAAAAACTGTTTTTT
TRBV28,TRBJ2-3,TRBD1,-,CASSTSWDREDTQYF,TGTGCCAGCAGCACCTCATGGGACAGGGAAGATACGCAGTATTTT
TRBV7-6,TRBJ1-1,TRBD1,many,CASSLAWGTGAGVEAFF,TGTGCCAGCAGCTTAGCATGGGGGACAGGGGCGGGTGTTGAAGCTTTCTTT
TRBV6-5,TRBJ2-1,-,-,CASGLSTYNEQFF,TGTGCCAGCGGGCTGAGCACCTACAATGAGCAGTTCTTC
TRBV27,TRBJ2-1,TRBD1,-,CANSLPGQPLQFF,TGTGCCAACAGTCTCCCGGGACAGCCCTTGCAGTTCTTC
TRBV7-8,TRBJ2-3,TRBD2,many,CASSSTSGGADTQYF,TGTGCCAGCAGCTCGACTAGCGGGGGGGCTGATACGCAGTATTTT
TRBV29-1,TRBJ2-5,-,-,CSVVASSQETQYF,TGCAGCGTTGTGGCTTCATCACAAGAGACCCAGTACTTC
TRBV15,TRBJ1-2,TRBD1,-,CATSSLDRGYGYTF,TGTGCCACCAGCAGCTTGGACAGGGGCTATGGCTACACCTTC
TRBV12-3/TRBV12-4,TRBJ2-2,-,-,CASSPTSPGELFF,TGTGCCAGCAGTCCGACTAGTCCTGGGGAGCTGTTTTTT
TRBV19,TRBJ1-5,-,few,CASSMTGDSNQPQHF,TGTGCCAGTAGTATGACGGGGGATAGCAATCAGCCCCAGCATTTT
TRBV7-6,TRBJ2-3,-,many,CASSLKNTDTQYF,TGTGCCAGCAGCTTAAAGAACACAGATACGCAGTATTTT
TRBV29-1,TRBJ1-2,-,-,CSVFVIGGYGYTF,TGCAGCGTATTTGTTATAGGGGGCTATGGCTACACCTTC
TRBV27,TRBJ1-1,TRBD1,-,CASSLSIGQVNMNTEAFF,TGTGCCAGCAGTTTATCGATCGGACAGGTGAACATGAACACTGAAGCTTTCTTT
TRBV7-9,TRBJ1-1,-,many,CASSQPGNTEAFF,TGTGCCAGCAGCCAACCGGGGAACACTGAAGCTTTCTTT
TRBV6-1,TRBJ2-2,TRBD2,-,CASSVLAGGRGTGELFF,TGTGCCAGCAGTGTGCTAGCGGGGGGGCGAGGCACCGGGGAGCTGTTTTTT
TRBV6-1,TRBJ1-2,-,few,CASSEALGAYTF,TGTGCCAGCAGTGAAGCGCTGGGGGCCTACACCTTC
TRBV27,TRBJ2-5,-,few,CASSKADTAAYGETQYF,TGTGCCAGCAGTAAGGCGGACACCGCGGCCTATGGTGAGACCCAGTACTTC
TRBV29-1,TRBJ1-1,TRBD1,-,CSVEDKGALNTEAFF,TGCAGCGTTGAAGATAAGGGGGCTCTGAACACTGAAGCTTTCTTT
TRBV20-1,TRBJ2-1,TRBD1,-,CSALSPGQGFYNEQFF,TGCAGTGCTCTATCACCGGGACAGGGATTCTACAATGAGCAGTTCTTC
TRBV7-8,TRBJ2-2,-,many,CASSPSWVAANTGELFF,TGTGCCAGCAGCCCATCCTGGGTAGCGGCGAACACCGGGGAGCTGTTTTTT
TRBV9,TRBJ2-1,-,-,CASSAIRNEQFF,TGTGCCAGCAGCGCCATCAGGAATGAGCAGTTCTTC
TRBV4-1,TRBJ1-2,-,-,CASSQEPYGYTF,TGCGCCAGCAGCCAAGAACCGTATGGCTACACCTTC
TRBV27,TRBJ2-6,TRBD1,-,CASSFGQGVSGANVLTF,TGTGCCAGCAGTTTCGGACAGGGTGTTTCTGGGGCCAACGTCCTGACTTTC
TRBV5-8,TRBJ1-1,-,few,CASSLEWAPNTEAFF,TGTGCCAGCAGCTTGGAGTGGGCCCCGAACACTGAAGCTTTCTTT
TRBV9,TRBJ1-3,-,-,CASRGDRSSGNTIYF,TGTGCCAGCAGAGGAGACAGAAGCTCTGGAAACACCATATATTTT
TRBV7-3,TRBJ1-4,-,-,CASSFGETYNNEKLFF,TGTGCCAGCAGCTTTGGGGAGACATACAATAATGAAAAACTGTTTTTT
TRBV3-1,TRBJ1-1,TRBD1,few,CASSRWTGSISTEAFF,TGTGCCAGCAGCCGTTGGACAGGGTCGATTAGCACTGAAGCTTTCTTT
TRBV25-1,TRBJ1-6,-,-,CASSEYGGNSPLHF,TGTGCCAGCAGTGAATATGGGGGCAATTCACCCCTCCACTTT
TRBV12-3/TRBV12-4,TRBJ1-2,-,few,CASSSTNYGYTF,TGTGCCAGCAGTTCAACTAACTATGGCTACACCTTC
TRBV13,TRBJ1-1,TRBD1,-,CASRRMTGITEAFF,TGTGCCAGCAGGCGGATGACAGGGATCACTGAAGCTTTCTTT
TRBV7-6,TRBJ2-5,-,many,CASSLSFGATETQYF,TGTGCCAGCAGCCTGTCATTCGGGGCGACAGAGACCCAGTACTTC
TRBV29-1,TRBJ2-1,TRBD2,-,CSVEGGGARNEQFF,TGCAGCGTTGAAGGCGGGGGGGCGCGGAATGAGCAGTTCTTC
TRBV6-5,TRBJ1-2,TRBD1,-,CASSYSTQGVSNYGYTF,TGTGCCAGCAGTTACTCGACCCAGGGGGTCTCCAACTATGGCTACACCTTC
TRBV7-8,TRBJ2-1,-,many,CASTNERTKQYNEQFF,TGTGCCAGCACTAACGAGCGGACAAAGCAATACAATGAGCAGTTCTTC